The 8 T cell receptor beta chains given below trace back to one sample, sequenced in a study of control samples from healthy donors and cancer patients. The assay was immunoSEQ multiplex PCR, and TCRdb's table has in-frame clones only and misses some. The sample comprises approximately 150,000 clones, approximately 92% of which are singletons, and approximately 2% rests with the top ten. Material for sequencing was blood. These receptor sequences come from a woman aged 40 to 55 in good health.

The V call is TRBV11-2, the J call TRBJ2-5, with 7 bases fitting TRBD1. This CDR3 is 15 amino acids long. The J segment lost 1 base and the V segment lost 1 base, leaving 3 bases of the junction unmatched. Per germline, CDR1 SGHAT and CDR2 FQNNGV. This chain's CDR3 is CASSLGGQTQETQYF. CDR3 in DNA: TGTGCCAGCAGCTTAGGGGGACAGACCCAAGAGACCCAGTACTTC.

The chain combines TRBV6-2 or TRBV6-3 with TRBJ2-7, with 11 positions matching TRBD2. Trimming cost V 2 bases and J 2 bases; bases outside gene matches: 8. This CDR3 spans 17 amino acids. Germline CDR1 is MNHEY and CDR2 is SVGEGT. The CDR3 DNA sequence: TGTGCCAGCAGTTACCACGGACTAGCGGGTATAGCCTACGAGCAGTACTTC. It yields the protein CASSYHGLAGIAYEQYF.

This chain connects TRBV7-9 to TRBJ1-2; D is undetermined. The V and J ends lost 4 bases and 8 bases respectively, with 14 bases between them. CDR3 size: 13 residues. CDR1 SEHNR and CDR2 FQNEAQ come from the germline V gene (reference sequence). The CDR3 DNA reads as TGTGCCAGCAGCTCATTCAATCGGTGGGGCTACACCTTC. Translation: CASSSFNRWGYTF.

The chain carries TRBV19 and TRBJ1-2; unclear D gene. With 6 bases removed from V and 5 bases from J, the gap between germline ends came to 7 bases. CDR3 length: 11 residues. Germline CDR1 reads LNHDA; CDR2 reads SQIVND (reference sequence). CDR3 bases: TGTGCCAGTAGCCGGGGATATGGCTACACCTTC. Translated: CASSRGYGYTF.

V and J are TRBV25-1 and TRBJ1-2; D is uncertain. CDR1 is MGHDK, CDR2 SYGVNS, per germline. The CDR3 is 13 residues long. Trimming removed 2 bases at V and 4 bases at J, with 8 bases between. The CDR3 DNA reads as TGTGCCAGCAGTGAACAGCACCTCTATGGCTACACCTTC. Protein sequence: CASSEQHLYGYTF.

About this clone itself: Additional DNA sequences in this sample encode the identical CDR3. The chain combines TRBV12-3 or TRBV12-4 with TRBJ2-1; no clear D. Trimming left V 5 bases short and J 7 bases short, with 6 bases between. The CDR3 has 11 amino acids. The CDR3 loop is CASSLGNEQFF. In nucleotides, the CDR3 is TGTGCCAGCAGTCTGGGGAATGAGCAGTTCTTC.

The V gene is TRBV7-9, the J gene TRBJ1-1; D perhaps matches TRBD1 (5 bases). CDR1 and CDR2 from the germline V gene are SEHNR and FQNEAQ (reference sequence). This CDR3 has 13 amino acids. Between the trimmed V and J ends, which lost 6 bases and 6 bases, there was a span of 14 bases. Here the CDR3 reads CASSLGETAEAFF. CDR3 nucleotides: TGTGCCAGCAGTCTAGGGGAGACGGCTGAAGCTTTCTTT. Using reference TRBV7-9 and TRBJ1-1 for the parts outside the CDR3, the full variable domain is DTGVSQNPRHKITKRGQNVTFRCDPISEHNRLYWYRQTLGQGPEFLTYFQNEAQLEKSRLLSDRFSAERPKGSFSTLEIQRTEQGDSAMYLCASSLGETAEAFFGQGTRLTVV.

V usage is TRBV3-1 (or the pseudogene TRBV3-2) and J usage is TRBJ1-2; maybe TRBD1 (6 bases). This CDR3 is 14 amino acids long. Trimming took 4 bases from V and 8 from J, leaving 17 bases between them. Germline CDR1 and CDR2: LGHDT and YNNKEL (reference sequence). The CDR3 sequence is CASSPQTGATGYTF. The CDR3 DNA reads TGTGCCAGCAGCCCCCAGACAGGCGCTACCGGCTACACCTTC.